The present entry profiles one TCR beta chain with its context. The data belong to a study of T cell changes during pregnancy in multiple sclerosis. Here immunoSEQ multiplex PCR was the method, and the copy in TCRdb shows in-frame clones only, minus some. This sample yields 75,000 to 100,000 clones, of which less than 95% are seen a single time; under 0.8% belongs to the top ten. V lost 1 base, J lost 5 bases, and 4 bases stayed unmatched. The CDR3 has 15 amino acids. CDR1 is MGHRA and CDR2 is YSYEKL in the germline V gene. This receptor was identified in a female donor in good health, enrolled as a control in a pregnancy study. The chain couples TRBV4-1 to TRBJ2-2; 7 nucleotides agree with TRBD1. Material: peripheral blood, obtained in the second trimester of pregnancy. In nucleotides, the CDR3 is TGCGCCAGCAGCCAAGTCGCAGGGGGTACCGGGGAGCTGTTTTTT. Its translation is CASSQVAGGTGELFF.